Following are 19 T cell receptor beta chains from one sample sequenced in a study of T cell responses to AZD1222 COVID-19 vaccine. Libraries were prepared by immunoSEQ multiplex PCR; TCRdb keeps only in-frame clonotypes and omits some of them. The data contain roughly 130,000 clones, about 94% of them singletons. The sequences come from peripheral blood, collected on day 0 of AZD1222 vaccination. The source is an adult in good health.

The rearrangement uses TRBV28 and TRBJ2-3; tentative D call: TRBD2 (6 bases). The V end lost 5 bases, the J end lost 6 bases, and 18 bases lay between the germline ends. The CDR3 spans 15 residues. Germline V gives CDR1 MDHEN, CDR2 SYDVKM. Here the CDR3 DNA reads TGTGCCAGCAGTCCACCGGGACTGCCTGTGGATACGCAGTATTTT. Protein product: CASSPPGLPVDTQYF.

Only one count was recorded for this clone. The V call is TRBV6-4, the J call TRBJ2-1; TRBD2 aligns across 14 bases. Germline lookup yields CDR1 MRHNA and CDR2 SNTAGT. The CDR3 sequence is 15 residues long. The V and J ends lost 6 bases and 9 bases, in that order; junction bases with no gene match: 7. DNA for the CDR3: TGTGCCAGCAGAAGACTAGCGGGAGGGCAATCTGAGCAGTTCTTC. Its protein is CASRRLAGGQSEQFF.

The V and J genes are TRBV3-1 (or the pseudogene TRBV3-2) and TRBJ2-1; TRBD2 matches 14 bases. Germline CDR1 reads LGHDT; CDR2 reads YNNKEL (reference sequence). The CDR3 covers 16 residues. The trim removed 3 bases at V and 5 bases at J, leaving 3 bases unmatched. CDR3 bases: TGTGCCAGCAGCCACGGGACTAGCGGGAGCCACAATGAGCAGTTCTTC. It encodes CASSHGTSGSHNEQFF.

V and J are TRBV28 and TRBJ2-1, with TRBD2 identical over 11 bases. The ends lost 4 bases at V and 9 bases at J; junction bases unmatched: 11. Germline CDR1 and CDR2: MDHEN and SYDVKM. The CDR3 runs 16 residues. CDR3 in amino acids: CASSSQMTSGTSEQFF. The CDR3 bases are TGTGCCAGCAGTTCACAAATGACTAGCGGGACGTCTGAGCAGTTCTTC.

The chain recombines TRBV7-2 with TRBJ2-5; D is possibly TRBD2 (5 bases). The CDR3 has 16 residues. The germline gives CDR1 SGHTA, CDR2 FQGNSA. V was pared by 4 bases and J by 4 bases, with 19 bases between. CDR3 coding DNA: TGTGCCAGCAGCTCGGGGTCTCCCGGGCTGGGAGAGACCCAGTACTTC. This gives the protein CASSSGSPGLGETQYF.

The rearrangement links TRBV18 to TRBJ2-2; weak D call: TRBD2 (6 bases). CDR1 is KGHSH, CDR2 LQKENI, per germline. V was cut by 2 bases and J by 8 bases, with 18 bases left in between. The length of the CDR3 is 16 residues. CDR3 sequence (DNA): TGTGCCAGCTCACCATCCTTAGCGGAGTCCACGGGGGAGCTGTTTTTT. Its protein product is CASSPSLAESTGELFF.

The chain employs TRBV2 and TRBJ1-1, with a possible D match to TRBD1 (5 bases). The CDR3 covers 12 residues. The V gene's germline CDR1 is SNHLY and CDR2 FYNNEI. V lost 3 bases, J lost 11 bases, and 13 bases lay in between. The CDR3 loop reads CASSEQGALAFF. The CDR3 nucleotides are TGTGCCAGCAGTGAGCAAGGGGCGCTGGCTTTCTTT.

The chain joins TRBV7-6 to TRBJ2-1, with a possible D match to TRBD2 (6 bases). In germline, CDR1 is SGHVS, CDR2 FNYEAQ. V was cut by 3 bases and J by 7 bases, with 19 bases left in between. CDR3 length: 16 amino acids. The CDR3 region is CASSFTWRGESNEQFF. In nucleotides, the CDR3 is TGTGCCAGCAGCTTCACCTGGCGCGGGGAAAGTAATGAGCAGTTCTTC.

V gene TRBV19 combines with J gene TRBJ2-1; maybe TRBD2 (6 bases). The CDR3 covers 14 residues. Germline-derived CDR1 and CDR2 are LNHDA and SQIVND (reference sequence). The ends were cut back, 0 bases at V and 6 bases at J, with 9 bases in the middle. The CDR3 nucleotides read TGTGCCAGTAGTATAGATAGGAGGGCCAATGAGCAGTTCTTC. Amino acids: CASSIDRRANEQFF.

The V and J genes are TRBV30 and TRBJ2-1, with TRBD2 identical over 13 bases. The J segment lost 6 bases and the V segment lost 2 bases, leaving 4 bases of the junction unmatched. The CDR3 is made up of 15 amino acids. The germline V gene encodes CDR1 GTSNPN and CDR2 SVGIG (reference sequence). CDR3 bases: TGTGCCTGGAGTTTCCGGACTAGCGGGAGCAATGAGCAGTTCTTC. This codes for CAWSFRTSGSNEQFF.

The V gene is TRBV5-4, the J gene TRBJ1-2; D is perhaps TRBD1 (5 bases). From germline, CDR1 is SGHNT and CDR2 YYREEE (reference sequence). V lost 4 bases and J 3 bases, leaving 19 bases between the germline ends. The CDR3 is made up of 16 amino acids. The CDR3: CASSDARRGGHYGYTF. The CDR3 DNA reads TGTGCCAGCAGCGACGCCCGCCGGGGCGGGCACTATGGCTACACCTTC. Supplemented by reference TRBV5-4 and TRBJ1-2, the full variable domain reads ETGVTQSPTHLIKTRGQQVTLRCSSQSGHNTVSWYQQALGQGPQFIFQYYREEENGRGNFPPRFSGLQFPNYSSELNVNALELDDSALYLCASSDARRGGHYGYTFGSGTRLTVV.

The CDR3 DNA sequence: TGTGCCAGCAGTTTATCGGGGGGAAGGACACACAACGAGCAGTACTTC. It yields the protein CASSLSGGRTHNEQYF. The J gene is TRBJ2-7, the V gene TRBV27, with D maybe TRBD2 (6 bases). The germline V and J ends were trimmed by 0 bases and 5 bases, with 17 bases remaining between them. This CDR3 spans 16 amino acids. Germline CDR1 is MNHEY and CDR2 is SMNVEV (reference sequence).

The rearrangement uses TRBV28 and TRBJ1-6; 7 positions agree with TRBD1. V was pared by 10 bases and J by 7 bases, with 7 bases of the junction left unmatched. The CDR3 loop spans 13 amino acids. The germline V gene encodes CDR1 MDHEN and CDR2 SYDVKM. As DNA, the CDR3 is TGTGCCACCGCGGGACAGACCAATTCACCCCTCCACTTT. This translates into CATAGQTNSPLHF.

The chain recombines TRBV28 with TRBJ2-1, with 12 bases lining up with TRBD2. CDR1 and CDR2 (germline): MDHEN, SYDVKM. The CDR3 covers 18 residues. J lost 8 bases, V lost 3 bases, and 14 bases had no gene match. The CDR3 coding sequence is TGTGCCAGCAGTTTCCCTGGCGCTCCTAGCGGGAGGGCGCATGAGCAGTTCTTC. Its protein is CASSFPGAPSGRAHEQFF.

This chain connects TRBV9 to TRBJ1-2; D is ambiguous. Trimming removed 0 bases from V and 7 bases from J, with 13 bases in between. Per the germline V gene, CDR1 is SGDLS and CDR2 is YYNGEE. CDR3 length: 14 residues. CDR3 nucleotide sequence: TGTGCCAGCAGCGTAGAAACGGGATCGCGTGGCTACACCTTC. Encoded protein: CASSVETGSRGYTF.

This clone was found once. This chain joins TRBV6-5 and TRBJ2-7; 8 nucleotides agree with TRBD1. The V segment lost 5 bases and the J segment 2 bases; nucleotides outside the gene matches: 5. CDR1 MNHEY and CDR2 SVGAGI come from the germline V gene. This CDR3 comprises 14 residues. Here the CDR3 DNA reads TGTGCCAGCAGTCAACCGACAGGGGCCTACGAGCAGTACTTC. This sequence encodes CASSQPTGAYEQYF.

The J gene is TRBJ2-7, the V gene TRBV6-2 or TRBV6-3; 10 nucleotides match TRBD2. CDR1 is MNHEY and CDR2 is SVGEGT in the germline V gene. This CDR3 region has 14 residues. The V and J ends lost 6 bases and 3 bases, in that order; junction bases with no gene match: 5. CDR3: CASSPSGSYYEQYF. The CDR3 DNA reads as TGTGCCAGCAGCCCTAGCGGGAGCTACTACGAGCAGTACTTC.

The chain uses TRBV29-1 and TRBJ2-1; a weak D match, TRBD2 (6 bases). Between the trimmed V and J ends, which lost 7 bases and 0 bases, there was a span of 16 bases. From germline, CDR1 is SQVTM and CDR2 ANQGSEA. The CDR3 extends over 15 amino acids. This CDR3 is CSGSAGLSSYNEQFF. CDR3 DNA: TGCAGCGGCAGTGCGGGACTCTCCTCCTACAATGAGCAGTTCTTC.

This clone appeared a single time. V and J are TRBV12-3 or TRBV12-4 and TRBJ1-1; D is ambiguous. V was shortened by 5 bases and J by 12 bases, with 13 bases between the two germline ends. The CDR3 extends over 11 amino acids. CDR3 protein: CASSGNKQTFF. Written as DNA, the CDR3 is TGTGCCAGCAGTGGCAATAAGCAGACTTTCTTT.